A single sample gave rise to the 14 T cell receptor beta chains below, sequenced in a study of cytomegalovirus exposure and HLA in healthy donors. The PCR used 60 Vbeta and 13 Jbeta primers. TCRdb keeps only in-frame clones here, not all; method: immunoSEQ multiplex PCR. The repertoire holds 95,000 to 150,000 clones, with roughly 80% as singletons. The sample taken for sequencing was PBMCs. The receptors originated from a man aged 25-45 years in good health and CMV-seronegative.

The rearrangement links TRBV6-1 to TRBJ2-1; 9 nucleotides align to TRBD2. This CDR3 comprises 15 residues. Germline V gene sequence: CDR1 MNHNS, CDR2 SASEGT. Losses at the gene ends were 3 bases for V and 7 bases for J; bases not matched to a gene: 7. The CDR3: CASSDWGLAGNEQFF. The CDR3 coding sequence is TGTGCCAGCAGTGATTGGGGACTAGCTGGGAATGAGCAGTTCTTC.

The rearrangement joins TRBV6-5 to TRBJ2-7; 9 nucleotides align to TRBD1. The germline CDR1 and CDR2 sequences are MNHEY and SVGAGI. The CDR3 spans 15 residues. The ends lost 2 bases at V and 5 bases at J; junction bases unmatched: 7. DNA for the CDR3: TGTGCCAGCAGTTACGTGGGACAGGGTCAAGACGAGCAGTACTTC. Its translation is CASSYVGQGQDEQYF.

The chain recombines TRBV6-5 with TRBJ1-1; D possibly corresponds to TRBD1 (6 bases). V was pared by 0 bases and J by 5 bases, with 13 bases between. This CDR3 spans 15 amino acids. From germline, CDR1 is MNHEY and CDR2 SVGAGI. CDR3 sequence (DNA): TGTGCCAGCAGTTACTCTAAGGGGGGAGGGACTGAAGCTTTCTTT. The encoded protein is CASSYSKGGGTEAFF.

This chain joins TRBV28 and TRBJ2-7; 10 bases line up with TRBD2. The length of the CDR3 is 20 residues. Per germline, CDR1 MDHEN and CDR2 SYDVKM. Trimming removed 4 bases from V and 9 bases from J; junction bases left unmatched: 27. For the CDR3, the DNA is TGTGCCAGCAGTTCTCTAGGGGCGAGACTAGCGGGTGAAACGGCGGGATTGCAGTACTTC. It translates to CASSSLGARLAGETAGLQYF.

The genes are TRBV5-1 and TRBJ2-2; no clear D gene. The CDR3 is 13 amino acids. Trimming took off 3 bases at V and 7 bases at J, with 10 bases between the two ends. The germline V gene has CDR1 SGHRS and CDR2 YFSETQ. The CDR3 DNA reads TGCGCCAGCAGCTCTGACGACTTCGGGGAGCTGTTTTTT. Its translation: CASSSDDFGELFF.

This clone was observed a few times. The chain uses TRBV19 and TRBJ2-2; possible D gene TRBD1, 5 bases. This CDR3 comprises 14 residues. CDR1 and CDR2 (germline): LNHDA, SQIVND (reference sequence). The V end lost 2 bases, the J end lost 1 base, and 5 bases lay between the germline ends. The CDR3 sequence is CASSITGNTGELFF. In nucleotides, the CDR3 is TGTGCCAGTAGTATAACAGGGAACACCGGGGAGCTGTTTTTT.

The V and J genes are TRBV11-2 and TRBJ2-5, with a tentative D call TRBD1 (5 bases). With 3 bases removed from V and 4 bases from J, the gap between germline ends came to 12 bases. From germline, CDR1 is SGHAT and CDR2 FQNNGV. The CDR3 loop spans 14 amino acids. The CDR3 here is CASSFGRRGETQYF. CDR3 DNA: TGTGCCAGCAGCTTCGGAAGAAGGGGAGAGACCCAGTACTTC.

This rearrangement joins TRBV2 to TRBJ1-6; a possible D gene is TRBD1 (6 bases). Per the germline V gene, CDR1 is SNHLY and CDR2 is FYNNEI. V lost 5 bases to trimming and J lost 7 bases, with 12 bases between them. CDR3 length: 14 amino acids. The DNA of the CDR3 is TGTGCCAGCAGTAACAGGGCGTCGAATTCACCCCTCCACTTT. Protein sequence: CASSNRASNSPLHF.

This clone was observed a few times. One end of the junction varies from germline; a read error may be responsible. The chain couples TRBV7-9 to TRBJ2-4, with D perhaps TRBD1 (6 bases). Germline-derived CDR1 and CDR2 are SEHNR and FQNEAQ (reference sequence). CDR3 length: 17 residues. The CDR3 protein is CASSLEGQMLAKNSQYF. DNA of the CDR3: TGTGCCAGCAGCTTAGAAGGACAGATGCTAGCCAAAAACAGTCAGTACTTC.

DNA for the CDR3: TGCGCCAGCAGCCAAGATATCCGGACAGGGGGCTATGGCTACACCTTC. As protein: CASSQDIRTGGYGYTF. V gene TRBV4-1 combines with J gene TRBJ1-2; 10 positions agree with TRBD1. Germline V lookup: CDR1 MGHRA, CDR2 YSYEKL. The CDR3 sequence is 16 residues long. V was clipped by 0 bases and J by 4 bases; unmatched bases: 5.

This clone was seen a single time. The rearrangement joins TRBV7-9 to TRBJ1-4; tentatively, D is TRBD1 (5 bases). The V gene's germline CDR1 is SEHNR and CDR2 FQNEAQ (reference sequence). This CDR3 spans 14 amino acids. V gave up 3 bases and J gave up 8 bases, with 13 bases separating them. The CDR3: CASSFSGGREKLFF. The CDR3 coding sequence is TGTGCCAGCAGCTTTTCGGGGGGACGGGAAAAACTGTTTTTT. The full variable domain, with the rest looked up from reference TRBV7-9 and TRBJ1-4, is DTGVSQNPRHKITKRGQNVTFRCDPISEHNRLYWYRQTLGQGPEFLTYFQNEAQLEKSRLLSDRFSAERPKGSFSTLEIQRTEQGDSAMYLCASSFSGGREKLFFGSGTQLSVL.

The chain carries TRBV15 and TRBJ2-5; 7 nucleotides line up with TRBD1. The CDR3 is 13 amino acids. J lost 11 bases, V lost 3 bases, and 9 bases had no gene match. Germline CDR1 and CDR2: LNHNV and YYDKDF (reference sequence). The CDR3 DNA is TGTGCCACCAGCAGCATACAGGGGATGGAGCAGTACTTC. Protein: CATSSIQGMEQYF.

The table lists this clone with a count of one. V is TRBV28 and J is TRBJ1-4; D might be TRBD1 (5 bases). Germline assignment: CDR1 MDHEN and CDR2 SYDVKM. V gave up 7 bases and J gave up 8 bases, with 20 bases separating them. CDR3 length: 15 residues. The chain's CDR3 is CASTVAGLRLEKLFF. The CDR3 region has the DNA TGTGCCAGCACAGTCGCGGGACTTCGGCTCGAAAAACTGTTTTTT.

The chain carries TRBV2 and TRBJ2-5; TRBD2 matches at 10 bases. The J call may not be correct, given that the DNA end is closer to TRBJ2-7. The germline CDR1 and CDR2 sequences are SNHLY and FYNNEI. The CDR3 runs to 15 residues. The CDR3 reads CASSQRGGFSYEQYF. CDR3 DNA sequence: TGTGCCAGCAGCCAGCGGGGGGGCTTCTCCTACGAGCAGTACTTC.